The 8 T cell receptor beta chains reported below all come from one sample, sequenced in a study of T-cell memory formation after mild COVID-19. A single record per CDR3 protein comes from TCRdb applying MiXCR to the 5' RACE reads. The sample has some 280,000 distinct CDR3 sequences, 15% to 20% seen once. Sequenced material: PBMCs or a T cell subset sorted from them (not recorded which). The source of these receptors is a man aged 18 to 29 who had mild COVID-19 (a few samples of this study predate the infection). Cell type and time point are not known.

The chain is built from TRBV15 and TRBJ1-2; D perhaps matches TRBD1 (5 bases). The V gene lost 3 bases and the J gene lost 3 bases, with 20 bases spanning the gap. The CDR3 has 17 amino acids. The germline CDR1 and CDR2 sequences are LNHNV and YYDKDF (reference sequence). In nucleotides, the CDR3 is TGTGCCACCAGCAGCGCTAGGACACGGAGGTGGGACTATGGCTACACCTTC. Translation: CATSSARTRRWDYGYTF.

The CDR3 nucleotides read TGCGCCAGCAGCGTAGATACCTCTAGCACAGATACGCAGTATTTT. Translation gives CASSVDTSSTDTQYF. This chain connects TRBV5-1 to TRBJ2-3, with D uncertain. The CDR3 runs to 15 residues. The V gene's germline CDR1 is SGHRS and CDR2 YFSETQ. V dropped 4 bases and J dropped 0 bases, with 12 bases sitting between them. Using reference TRBV5-1 and TRBJ2-3 for the parts outside the CDR3, the full variable domain is KAGVTQTPRYLIKTRGQQVTLSCSPISGHRSVSWYQQTPGQGLQFLFEYFSETQRNKGNFPGRFSGRQFSNSRSEMNVSTLELGDSALYLCASSVDTSSTDTQYFGPGTRLTVL.

This clonotype was seen more than once but under ten times. The genes are TRBV10-3 and TRBJ2-7; 9 positions agree with TRBD1. This CDR3 has 14 residues. Per germline, CDR1 ENHRY and CDR2 SYGVKD. Losses at the gene ends were 6 bases for V and 4 bases for J; bases not matched to a gene: 7. The CDR3 DNA follows: TGTGCCATCAGGGACAGGGGCCTGGGGTACGAGCAGTACTTC. It yields the protein CAIRDRGLGYEQYF.

The chain uses TRBV20-1 and TRBJ2-1; D ambiguous. The V end lost 8 bases, the J end lost 5 bases, and 10 bases lay between the germline ends. The length of the CDR3 is 11 residues. Germline CDR1 and CDR2: DFQATT and SNEGSKA (reference sequence). Here the CDR3 DNA reads TGCAGTAGTATACTTAACAATGAGCAGTTCTTC. It codes for CSSILNNEQFF.

The chain carries TRBV5-4 and TRBJ2-7, with D possibly being TRBD1 (5 bases). Germline V gene lookup returns CDR1 SGHNT and CDR2 YYREEE (reference sequence). V was cut by 4 bases and J by 7 bases, with 15 bases left in between. The CDR3 runs to 13 residues. CDR3 protein: CASSPQTVKEQYF. The CDR3 coding sequence is TGTGCCAGCAGCCCTCAGACAGTTAAGGAGCAGTACTTC.

J is TRBJ2-5 and V is TRBV20-1, with a possible D match to TRBD1 (6 bases). This CDR3 has 13 residues. CDR1 DFQATT and CDR2 SNEGSKA come from the germline V gene (reference sequence). V lost 3 bases to trimming and J lost 3 bases, with 11 bases between them. The CDR3 DNA reads TGCAGTGCTAGGACAGGAATGGAAGAGACCCAGTACTTC. Translating gives CSARTGMEETQYF.

This clonotype showed up just a few times. The rearrangement joins TRBV23-1 to TRBJ2-5; TRBD1 matches at 9 bases. TRBV23-1 qualifies as an ORF whose function is uncertain. The CDR3 loop spans 14 amino acids. Unmatched junction bases numbered 6, after V lost 3 bases and J lost 7 bases. As DNA, the CDR3 is TGCGCCAGCAGTCATCGGACAGGGGATGTGACCCAGTACTTC. As protein: CASSHRTGDVTQYF.

This clonotype was counted only a few times. This sequence joins TRBV7-9 and TRBJ1-6; 7 bases are shared with TRBD1. The junction had 6 bases not matched to a gene; V was cut back by 5 bases and J by 11 bases. This CDR3 contains 13 residues. Per the germline V gene, CDR1 is SEHNR and CDR2 is FQNEAQ (reference sequence). Written as DNA, the CDR3 is TGTGCCAGCAGCGTCGACAGGGAGGCACCCCTCCACTTT. This sequence encodes CASSVDREAPLHF. Based on the CDR3 plus reference TRBV7-9 and TRBJ1-6, the full variable domain is DTGVSQNPRHKITKRGQNVTFRCDPISEHNRLYWYRQTLGQGPEFLTYFQNEAQLEKSRLLSDRFSAERPKGSFSTLEIQRTEQGDSAMYLCASSVDREAPLHFGNGTRLTVT.